The clone carrying this T cell receptor (beta chain) was seen repeatedly, ten times or more. Germline V lookup: CDR1 SEHNR, CDR2 FQNEAQ (reference sequence). The CDR3 length is 11 residues. Trimming stripped 5 bases from V and 16 bases from J, with 14 bases between. The data belong to a study of T cell repertoires in cytomegalovirus infection. MiXCR, run by TCRdb on the reads, gives a single entry per CDR3 protein. The sample has approximately 500,000 distinct CDR3 sequences, approximately 15% seen once. J is TRBJ1-4 and V is TRBV7-9, with no clear D. This sequence was found in a human donor in good health (CMV status not recorded). Some clones in this sample may be carry-over from other donors' samples. Sample: CD8+ T cells from PBMCs. The CDR3 nucleotides are TGTGCCAGCAGCACGGACGGAATTGCGTTTTTT. Amino acid sequence: CASSTDGIAFF.